The source of this T cell receptor beta chain is a study of patients and donors after allogeneic stem cell transplantation. This CDR3 spans 14 amino acids. The germline V gene has CDR1 MNHNS and CDR2 SASEGT. With 7 bases clipped from V and 0 bases from J, the junction kept 6 bases outside the gene matches. One entry per CDR3 protein, called by TCRdb with MiXCR from the RT-PCR reads. The sample has 410,000 or so distinct CDR3 sequences; about a sixth are singletons. A few counts support this clonotype. The chain employs TRBV6-1 and TRBJ2-7; TRBD1 aligns across 7 bases. This receptor was taken from a human donor who was either an allogeneic HSCT recipient or a stem cell or donor lymphocyte infusion donor (not recorded which). It is not recorded whose cells these are; they may come from a transplant donor. Input material: blood, either unsorted or a sorted T cell fraction (not recorded which). DNA of the CDR3: TGTGCCAGCAAGAAGGGACAGAACTCCTACGAGCAGTACTTC. This encodes CASKKGQNSYEQYF.